The T cell receptor (beta chain) under discussion was sequenced for a study of CD8 T cells in ankylosing spondylitis. Overall study findings and caveats: There was a TCR beta motif, made of fewer than 10 highly homologous variants, that appeared characteristic of ankylosing spondylitis blood. With a CD8+ phenotype, disease-linked clones were relatively rare in peripheral blood. It was reported that disease-linked clones were significantly enriched in matched ankylosing spondylitis synovial fluid.

Germline V gene lookup returns CDR1 SGHVS and CDR2 FNYEAQ. The V and J ends lost 2 bases and 6 bases, in that order; junction bases with no gene match: 5. The CDR3 length is 15 residues. Remarks on this clonotype: Its antigen is unknown.

TCRdb ran MiXCR on the 5' RACE reads and lists one entry per CDR3 protein. The sample has about 700,000 distinct CDR3 sequences, roughly 20% seen once. The chain uses TRBV7-6 and TRBJ2-2, with 8 bases that match TRBD2. The sample comprised blood, either unsorted or a sorted T cell fraction (not recorded which). The clonotype originates from a male donor with ankylosing spondylitis. In DNA, the CDR3 is TGTGCCAGCAGCTTATTGCGGGAGGAGTCCGGGGAGCTGTTTTTT. Residues: CASSLLREESGELFF.